This T cell receptor (beta chain) was found in a study of vaccination and CD4 T cells after COVID-19. To note about this clonotype: Its antigen is still unknown.

Treatment indicated: roughly 11-day PBMC culture with coronavirus spike peptide pools or control peptides (ViraFEST assay). The Oncomine TCR Beta short-read assay sequenced DNA from cultured CD4+ T cells. MiXCR, applied by TCRdb to the PCR reads, yields one record per CDR3 protein. Of around 25,000 distinct CDR3 sequences listed, 60% were seen once; the top ten hold roughly 14%. The specimen comprised CD4+ T cells from blood, cultured in vitro, sampled after SARS-CoV-2 vaccination. The receptor was isolated from a human donor who received a COVID-19 vaccine.

The CDR3: CASSFDASKVYEQYF. The CDR3 DNA is TGTGCCAGCAGCTTTGATGCTAGCAAAGTTTACGAGCAGTACTTC. The genes are TRBV12-1 and TRBJ2-7; the DNA was not used to check the table's D call, TRBD2. TRBV12-1 is a recognized pseudogene. This CDR3 region has 15 residues.